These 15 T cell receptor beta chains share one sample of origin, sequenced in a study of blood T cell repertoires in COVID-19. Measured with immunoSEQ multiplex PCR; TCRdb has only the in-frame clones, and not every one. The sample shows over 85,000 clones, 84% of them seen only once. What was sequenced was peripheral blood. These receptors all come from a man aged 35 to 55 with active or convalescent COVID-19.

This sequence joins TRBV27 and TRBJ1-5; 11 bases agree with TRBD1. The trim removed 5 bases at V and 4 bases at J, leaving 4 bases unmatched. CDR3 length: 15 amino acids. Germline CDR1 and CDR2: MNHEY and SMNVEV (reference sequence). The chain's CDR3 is CASSPGTGGNQPQHF. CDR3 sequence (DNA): TGTGCCAGCAGTCCCGGGACAGGGGGTAATCAGCCCCAGCATTTT.

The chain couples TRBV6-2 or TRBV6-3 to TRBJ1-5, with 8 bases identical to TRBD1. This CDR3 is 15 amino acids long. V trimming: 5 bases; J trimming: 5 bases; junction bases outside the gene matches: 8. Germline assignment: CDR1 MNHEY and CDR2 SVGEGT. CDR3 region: CASSPLQGGYQPQHF. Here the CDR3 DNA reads TGTGCCAGCAGTCCCCTACAGGGGGGTTATCAGCCCCAGCATTTT.

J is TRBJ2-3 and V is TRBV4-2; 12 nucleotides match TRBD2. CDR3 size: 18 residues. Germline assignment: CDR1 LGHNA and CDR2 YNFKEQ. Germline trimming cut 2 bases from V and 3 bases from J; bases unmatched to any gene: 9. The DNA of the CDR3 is TGTGCCAGCAGCCAACGCCTTACTAGCGGGGGGCCAACAGATACGCAGTATTTT. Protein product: CASSQRLTSGGPTDTQYF.

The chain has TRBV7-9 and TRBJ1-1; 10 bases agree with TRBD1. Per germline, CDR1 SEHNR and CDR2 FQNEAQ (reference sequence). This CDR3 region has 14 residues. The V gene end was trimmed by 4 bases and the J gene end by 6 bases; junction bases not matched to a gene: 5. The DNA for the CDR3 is TGTGCCAGCAGCTGGGACAGGGGTTCCGCTGAAGCTTTCTTT. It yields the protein CASSWDRGSAEAFF.

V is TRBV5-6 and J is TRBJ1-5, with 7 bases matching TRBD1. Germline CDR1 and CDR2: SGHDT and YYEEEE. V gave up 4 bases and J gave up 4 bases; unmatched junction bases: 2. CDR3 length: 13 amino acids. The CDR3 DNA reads TGTGCCAGCAGCACAGGGGTGAATCAGCCCCAGCATTTT. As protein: CASSTGVNQPQHF.

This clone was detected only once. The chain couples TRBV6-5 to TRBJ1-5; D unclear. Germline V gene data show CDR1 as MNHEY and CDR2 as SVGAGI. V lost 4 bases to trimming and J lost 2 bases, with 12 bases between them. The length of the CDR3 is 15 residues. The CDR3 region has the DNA TGTGCCAGCAGTTTCCACGGGGAAGGCAATCAGCCCCAGCATTTT. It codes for CASSFHGEGNQPQHF.

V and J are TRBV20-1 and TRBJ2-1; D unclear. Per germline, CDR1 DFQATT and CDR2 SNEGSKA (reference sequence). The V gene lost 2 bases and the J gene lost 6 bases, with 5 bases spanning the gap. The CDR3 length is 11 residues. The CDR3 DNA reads TGCAGTGCTAGATCCCTCAATGAGCAGTTCTTC. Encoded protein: CSARSLNEQFF.

The CDR3 DNA is TGTGCCAGCCGGGACAGCGGACTTAGCAATCAGCCCCAGCATTTT. Residues: CASRDSGLSNQPQHF. This sequence joins TRBV6-5 and TRBJ1-5; 7 bases map to TRBD1. Germline V gene data show CDR1 as MNHEY and CDR2 as SVGAGI. J was trimmed by 0 bases and V by 8 bases; bases with no gene match: 7. This CDR3 spans 15 amino acids.

The CDR3 bases are TGTGCCAGCAGTTTACCGGGGGGATATGGCTACACCTTC. Residues: CASSLPGGYGYTF. This chain links TRBV28 with TRBJ1-2; the D gene is possibly TRBD1 (5 bases). Germline V gives CDR1 MDHEN, CDR2 SYDVKM. The CDR3 loop spans 13 amino acids. Trimming took 2 bases from V and 5 from J, leaving 9 bases between them.

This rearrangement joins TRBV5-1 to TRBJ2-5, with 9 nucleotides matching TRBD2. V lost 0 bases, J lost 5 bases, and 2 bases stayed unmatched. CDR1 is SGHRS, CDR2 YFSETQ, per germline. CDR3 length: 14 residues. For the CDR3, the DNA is TGCGCCAGCAGCTTGGACACTAGCGGGGAGACCCAGTACTTC. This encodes CASSLDTSGETQYF.

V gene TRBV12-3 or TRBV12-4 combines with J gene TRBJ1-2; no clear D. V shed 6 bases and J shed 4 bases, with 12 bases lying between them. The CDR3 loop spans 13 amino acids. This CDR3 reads CASRLTATYGYTF. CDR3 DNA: TGTGCCAGCAGGCTTACAGCTACCTATGGCTACACCTTC.

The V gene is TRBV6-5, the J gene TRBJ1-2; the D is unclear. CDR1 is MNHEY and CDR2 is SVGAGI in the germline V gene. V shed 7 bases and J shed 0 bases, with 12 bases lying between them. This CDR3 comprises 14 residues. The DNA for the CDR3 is TGTGCCAGCACCAAAGGAGGGACTAACTATGGCTACACCTTC. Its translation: CASTKGGTNYGYTF.

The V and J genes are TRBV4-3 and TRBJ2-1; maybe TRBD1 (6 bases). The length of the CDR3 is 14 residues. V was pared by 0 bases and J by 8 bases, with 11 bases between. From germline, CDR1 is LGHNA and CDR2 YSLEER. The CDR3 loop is CASSQDTGRDEQFF. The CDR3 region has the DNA TGCGCCAGCAGCCAAGATACAGGGCGTGATGAGCAGTTCTTC.

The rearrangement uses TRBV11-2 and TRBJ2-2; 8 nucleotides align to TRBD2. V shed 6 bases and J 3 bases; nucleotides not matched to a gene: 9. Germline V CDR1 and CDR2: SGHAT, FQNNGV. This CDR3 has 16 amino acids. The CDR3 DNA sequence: TGTGCCAGCAGGGGACTTAGCGGGGCGGACACCGGGGAGCTGTTTTTT. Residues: CASRGLSGADTGELFF.

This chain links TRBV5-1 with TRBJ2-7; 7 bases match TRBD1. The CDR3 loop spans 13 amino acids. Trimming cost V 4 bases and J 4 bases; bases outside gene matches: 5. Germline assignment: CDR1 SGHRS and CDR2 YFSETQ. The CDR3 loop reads CASSRDSLYEQYF. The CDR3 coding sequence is TGCGCCAGCAGCAGGGACAGTTTGTACGAGCAGTACTTC.